These 5 T cell receptor beta chains were all obtained from the same sample, sequenced in a study of CD8 T cells in ankylosing spondylitis. TCRdb independently ran MiXCR on the 5' RACE reads; one entry per CDR3 protein. The sample lists 150,000 to 200,000 distinct CDR3 sequences; approximately 9.9% were seen once. The specimen was blood, either unsorted or a sorted T cell fraction (not recorded which). The receptors were sampled from a female donor with ankylosing spondylitis or in good health (not recorded which).

Regarding this clonotype: The junction and the germline gene differ at one end; a read error may be behind it. The V gene is TRBV7-7, the J gene TRBJ2-1, with 8 bases lining up with TRBD2. CDR1 SSHAT and CDR2 FNYEAQ come from the germline V gene (reference sequence). The CDR3 is made up of 15 amino acids. The CDR3 is CASSLGTGGLNEQFF. The CDR3 bases are TGTGCTAGCAGCTTAGGGACGGGAGGGTTAAATGAGCAGTTCTTC.

This clonotype was seen a few times. V gene TRBV5-1 combines with J gene TRBJ2-7, with D hard to call. Per germline, CDR1 SGHRS and CDR2 YFSETQ. This CDR3 has 14 amino acids. V was pared by 0 bases and J by 6 bases, with 13 bases between. The CDR3 nucleotides read TGCGCCAGCAGCTTGGGGCAGGCCCCTACCGAGCAGTACTTC. Its translation: CASSLGQAPTEQYF.

This chain joins TRBV30 and TRBJ1-1; possible D gene TRBD1, 5 bases. The V end was cut by 4 bases, the J end by 1 base, with 10 bases between. CDR3 length: 13 amino acids. Per the germline V gene, CDR1 is GTSNPN and CDR2 is SVGIG (reference sequence). This CDR3 is CAWTRGQNTEAFF. The CDR3 nucleotides read TGTGCCTGGACCCGCGGACAGAACACTGAAGCTTTCTTT.

This clonotype was seen many times. This chain uses TRBV9 with TRBJ1-5; D might be TRBD1 (5 bases). This CDR3 spans 14 amino acids. CDR1 and CDR2 from the germline V gene are SGDLS and YYNGEE. V lost 2 bases, J lost 7 bases, and 13 bases lay in between. CDR3 region: CASSVTGGRQPQHF. For the CDR3, the DNA is TGTGCCAGCAGCGTGACCGGGGGGAGGCAGCCCCAGCATTTT.

This clonotype showed up many times. The genes are TRBV12-3 or TRBV12-4 and TRBJ2-1; D is ambiguous. The CDR3 contains 12 residues. V gave up 6 bases and J gave up 7 bases, with 10 bases separating them. This CDR3 is CASSPMGNEQFF. CDR3 sequence (DNA): TGTGCCAGCAGCCCTATGGGTAATGAGCAGTTCTTC.